The 24 T cell receptor beta chains in this list originate from one sample, sequenced in a study of identifying expanded T cells in peripheral blood. Data came from immunoSEQ multiplex PCR; TCRdb stores just in-frame clones and leaves some out. The data contain 70,000 to 95,000 clones, roughly 89% of them singletons. The specimen was blood. Every receptor here comes from a person aged 18 to 70 in good health.

This clone appeared a single time. This chain's CDR3 is CSAKSSPGGVSEAFF. The CDR3 DNA reads TGCAGCGCCAAGAGTTCCCCGGGGGGGGTGTCTGAAGCTTTCTTT. V usage is TRBV29-1 and J usage is TRBJ1-1, with D possibly TRBD1 on 5 matching bases. Trimming took 7 bases from V and 6 from J, leaving 24 bases between them. The CDR3 loop spans 15 amino acids. CDR1 is SQVTM, CDR2 ANQGSEA, per germline.

The chain is built from TRBV28 and TRBJ2-2; D not resolved. The V gene lost 1 base and the J gene lost 3 bases, with 3 bases spanning the gap. This CDR3 has 13 amino acids. The V gene's germline CDR1 is MDHEN and CDR2 SYDVKM. The CDR3 bases are TGTGCCAGCAGTTTATCGGACACCGGGGAGCTGTTTTTT. Amino acid sequence: CASSLSDTGELFF.

V usage is TRBV19 and J usage is TRBJ1-2; D is perhaps TRBD1 (5 bases). V lost 6 bases and J 1 base, leaving 18 bases between the germline ends. This CDR3 is 16 amino acids long. In germline, CDR1 is LNHDA, CDR2 SQIVND (reference sequence). The CDR3 reads CASSQVLGAVNYGYTF. CDR3 DNA sequence: TGTGCCAGTAGCCAAGTGCTAGGGGCGGTTAACTATGGCTACACCTTC.

The CDR3 DNA reads as TGTGCCAGCAGCCCCCAATCCGGGACAGGGGCCTCCTACACCTTC. Translated: CASSPQSGTGASYTF. The chain links TRBV7-8 to TRBJ1-2; 10 positions agree with TRBD1. The V and J ends lost 5 bases and 10 bases, in that order; junction bases with no gene match: 13. Germline V gene lookup returns CDR1 SGHVS and CDR2 FQNEAQ. CDR3 length: 15 residues.

The chain is built from TRBV18 and TRBJ1-1; D is unresolved. The germline gives CDR1 KGHSH, CDR2 LQKENI. The CDR3 consists of 15 residues. V lost 1 base to trimming and J lost 3 bases, with 12 bases between them. This chain's CDR3 is CASSPLDVGYTEAFF. The CDR3 nucleotides read TGTGCCAGCTCACCACTAGACGTTGGATACACTGAAGCTTTCTTT.

Only a few counts were recorded for this clone. The CDR3 sequence: CASSLALNSNQPQHF. CDR3 in DNA: TGTGCCAGCAGCTTAGCTTTGAATAGCAATCAGCCCCAGCATTTT. The rearrangement uses TRBV7-2 and TRBJ1-5; unclear D gene. Germline CDR1 reads SGHTA; CDR2 reads FQGNSA. This CDR3 is built from 15 residues. V was cut by 0 bases and J by 0 bases, with 6 bases left in between.

This sequence joins TRBV19 and TRBJ1-4; a possible D gene is TRBD1 (6 bases). This CDR3 has 16 residues. The germline V gene encodes CDR1 LNHDA and CDR2 SQIVND (reference sequence). V was shortened by 2 bases and J by 0 bases, with 10 bases between the two germline ends. The DNA for the CDR3 is TGTGCCAGTAGTATAAAAAGGGGGACAACTAATGAAAAACTGTTTTTT. As protein: CASSIKRGTTNEKLFF.

Note on this clone: The identical CDR3 is also encoded by other nucleotide sequences in the sample. For the CDR3, the DNA is TGCGCCAGCAGCTTGGGCGACACTGAAGCTTTCTTT. Encoded protein: CASSLGDTEAFF. This rearrangement joins TRBV5-1 to TRBJ1-1; D unclear. The CDR3 is 12 residues long. Trimming removed 0 bases from V and 3 bases from J, with 3 bases in between. CDR1 SGHRS and CDR2 YFSETQ come from the germline V gene.

This chain joins TRBV15 and TRBJ1-1, with TRBD1 as a possible D gene (5 bases). V lost 1 base and J lost 2, with 11 bases in between. Germline V gene lookup returns CDR1 LNHNV and CDR2 YYDKDF (reference sequence). The CDR3 totals 15 residues. The CDR3 region is CATSRGSQGNTEAFF. The CDR3 region has the DNA TGTGCCACCAGCAGAGGGAGTCAGGGAAACACTGAAGCTTTCTTT.

V gene TRBV5-1 combines with J gene TRBJ2-5, with D possibly TRBD2 on 6 matching bases. Germline lookup yields CDR1 SGHRS and CDR2 YFSETQ. CDR3 size: 14 residues. V was clipped by 2 bases and J by 3 bases, with 11 bases between them. CDR3 in DNA: TGCGCCAGCAGCTTCGGTCCTAGCGAAGAGACCCAGTACTTC. Translated: CASSFGPSEETQYF.

The rearrangement joins TRBV6-1 to TRBJ1-1; no reliable D call. Germline lookup yields CDR1 MNHNS and CDR2 SASEGT. V was clipped by 6 bases and J by 1 base, with 6 bases between them. The CDR3 loop spans 12 amino acids. CDR3 bases: TGTGCCAGCAGGGCCAGGAACACTGAAGCTTTCTTT. Protein: CASRARNTEAFF.

V and J are TRBV4-2 and TRBJ2-3; 13 bases map to TRBD2. V lost 0 bases and J lost 2; bases outside the gene matches: 5. CDR3 size: 18 residues. Germline CDR1 is LGHNA and CDR2 is YNFKEQ. CDR3 DNA sequence: TGTGCCAGCAGCCAAGATGGGACTAGCGGGGCGTCCACAGATACGCAGTATTTT. Protein: CASSQDGTSGASTDTQYF.

The CDR3 DNA follows: TGTGCCAGCAGCTCGTCGGGGGGCGAGCAGTACTTC. As protein: CASSSSGGEQYF. The chain carries TRBV11-3 and TRBJ2-7; 7 bases line up with TRBD2. The CDR3 extends over 12 amino acids. The germline V gene encodes CDR1 SGHNT and CDR2 YENEEA. J gave up 6 bases and V 4 bases, and 3 bases lay outside the gene matches.

The chain links TRBV12-5 to TRBJ2-1; 11 bases agree with TRBD2. With 0 bases clipped from V and 9 bases from J, the junction kept 7 bases outside the gene matches. Germline values: CDR1 LGHNT, CDR2 FRNRAP. The CDR3 extends over 16 amino acids. This CDR3 reads CASGLVILAGAGEQFF. The CDR3, as DNA: TGTGCTAGTGGTTTGGTAATACTAGCGGGAGCAGGTGAGCAGTTCTTC. Supplemented by reference TRBV12-5 and TRBJ2-1, the full variable domain reads DARVTQTPRHKVTEMGQEVTMRCQPILGHNTVFWYRQTMMQGLELLAYFRNRAPLDDSGMPKDRFSAEMPDATLATLKIQPSEPRDSAVYFCASGLVILAGAGEQFFGPGTRLTVL.

The V call is TRBV5-1, the J call TRBJ2-7, with TRBD1 matching over 8 bases. J gave up 9 bases and V 4 bases, and 12 bases lay outside the gene matches. Looked up from germline, CDR1 is SGHRS and CDR2 is YFSETQ. The CDR3 has 14 residues. CDR3 nucleotides: TGCGCCAGCAGCGCCTCGGGACAGGAGTCCTGGCAGTACTTC. Its translation: CASSASGQESWQYF.

This clone was detected once. The genes are TRBV5-5 and TRBJ2-6; D is perhaps TRBD2 (5 bases). Germline V gene data show CDR1 as SGHKS and CDR2 as YYEKEE (reference sequence). The ends were cut back, 4 bases at V and 4 bases at J, with 9 bases in the middle. The CDR3 runs 14 residues. The DNA for the CDR3 is TGTGCCAGCAGCCGGGAAGCCGGGGCCAACGTCCTGACTTTC. Its translation is CASSREAGANVLTF.

V is TRBV5-6 and J is TRBJ2-3, with TRBD2 matching over 12 bases. The germline CDR1 and CDR2 sequences are SGHDT and YYEEEE. V was pared by 0 bases and J by 7 bases, with 9 bases of the junction left unmatched. The CDR3 contains 17 residues. The CDR3 sequence: CASSLELAGGVVNTQYF. The CDR3 region has the DNA TGTGCCAGCAGCTTGGAACTAGCGGGAGGAGTAGTGAATACGCAGTATTTT.

The CDR3 nucleotides are TGTGCCAGCAGCTCCCTACAGCCCTTGGACAGGGGGCGGCGGACCGGGGAGCTGTTTTTT. Translated: CASSSLQPLDRGRRTGELFF. The rearrangement joins TRBV7-8 to TRBJ2-2; 11 bases fit TRBD1. The CDR3 is 20 residues long. Germline CDR1 and CDR2: SGHVS and FQNEAQ. The trim removed 4 bases at V and 5 bases at J, leaving 18 bases unmatched.

The chain uses TRBV6-6 and TRBJ2-7, with D tentatively TRBD1 (5 bases). Germline assignment: CDR1 MNHNY and CDR2 SVGAGI (reference sequence). V gave up 0 bases and J gave up 5 bases, with 17 bases separating them. There are 16 residues in the CDR3. The CDR3 protein is CASSYSMVDTNHEQYF. The CDR3 bases are TGTGCCAGCAGTTACTCGATGGTGGACACCAACCACGAGCAGTACTTC.

The V call is TRBV6-5, the J call TRBJ2-5; tentative D call: TRBD2 (7 bases). Trimming took 6 bases from V and 5 from J, leaving 16 bases between them. The germline CDR1 and CDR2 sequences are MNHEY and SVGAGI. The CDR3 is 14 amino acids. The CDR3 region has the DNA TGTGCCAGCAGCCTAGGGAGGGGGGGGGAGACCCAGTACTTC. This sequence encodes CASSLGRGGETQYF.

V and J are TRBV5-1 and TRBJ1-2, with TRBD1 identical over 7 bases. J lost 4 bases, V lost 0 bases, and 3 bases had no gene match. The germline V gene has CDR1 SGHRS and CDR2 YFSETQ. The CDR3 extends over 14 amino acids. In nucleotides, the CDR3 is TGCGCCAGCAGCTTGGAAGGGGGCGTCTATGGCTACACCTTC. Translation: CASSLEGGVYGYTF. Together with reference TRBV5-1 and TRBJ1-2, the CDR3 gives the full variable domain: KAGVTQTPRYLIKTRGQQVTLSCSPISGHRSVSWYQQTPGQGLQFLFEYFSETQRNKGNFPGRFSGRQFSNSRSEMNVSTLELGDSALYLCASSLEGGVYGYTFGSGTRLTVV.

This sequence joins TRBV30 and TRBJ2-1; 8 bases line up with TRBD2. Trimming took 3 bases from V and 5 from J; bases not matched to a gene: 9. The CDR3 loop spans 15 amino acids. CDR1 is GTSNPN and CDR2 is SVGIG in the germline V gene (reference sequence). The CDR3 sequence: CAWRDLSGGHNEQFF. For the CDR3, the DNA is TGTGCCTGGAGGGACCTCTCGGGGGGGCACAATGAGCAGTTCTTC.

The V gene is TRBV19, the J gene TRBJ1-5, with 12 bases aligning to TRBD1. V trimming: 7 bases; J trimming: 6 bases; junction bases outside the gene matches: 10. The CDR3 loop spans 16 amino acids. The germline CDR1 and CDR2 sequences are LNHDA and SQIVND (reference sequence). The CDR3 sequence: CASKLGQGAGFQPQHF. CDR3 DNA: TGTGCCAGTAAACTGGGACAGGGGGCCGGATTTCAGCCCCAGCATTTT.

The V and J genes are TRBV30 and TRBJ2-7, with TRBD1 matching over 10 bases. J gave up 4 bases and V 2 bases, and 5 bases lay outside the gene matches. CDR1 and CDR2 (germline): GTSNPN, SVGIG (reference sequence). The CDR3 spans 14 residues. The CDR3 region is CAWSLDRGSYEQYF. DNA of the CDR3: TGTGCCTGGAGTTTGGACAGGGGGTCATACGAGCAGTACTTC.